These 22 T cell receptor beta chains originate from one sample sequenced in a study of blood T cell repertoires in COVID-19. The repertoire was sequenced with immunoSEQ multiplex PCR; TCRdb's copy has only in-frame clones and lacks some. Here the sample spans more than 150,000 clones, around 86% being singletons. The sequencing input was peripheral blood. All receptors come from a man aged 55 to 70 with acute or convalescent COVID-19.

The rearrangement joins TRBV7-9 to TRBJ2-3; TRBD2 might be the D (6 bases). The germline gives CDR1 SEHNR, CDR2 FQNEAQ (reference sequence). Trimming removed 3 bases at V and 1 base at J, with 8 bases between. CDR3 length equals 14 residues. This CDR3 is CASSFGGGTDTQYF. Written as DNA, the CDR3 is TGTGCCAGCAGCTTCGGGGGAGGCACAGATACGCAGTATTTT.

The chain couples TRBV19 to TRBJ2-1; TRBD2 matches at 8 bases. The CDR3 covers 17 residues. Germline values: CDR1 LNHDA, CDR2 SQIVND (reference sequence). V dropped 3 bases and J dropped 0; count of bases not matched to a gene: 7. The CDR3 DNA is TGTGCCAGTAGTATTGGTAGCGGGGTCAGCTCCTACAATGAGCAGTTCTTC. The encoded protein is CASSIGSGVSSYNEQFF.

The rearrangement uses TRBV9 and TRBJ1-4, with 9 positions matching TRBD1. V lost 3 bases and J lost 3; bases outside the gene matches: 3. CDR3 length: 15 amino acids. Germline CDR1 SGDLS, CDR2 YYNGEE. The CDR3 DNA sequence: TGTGCCAGCAGCGCCGACAGGGGGGCTAATGAAAAACTGTTTTTT. Amino acid sequence: CASSADRGANEKLFF.

V gene TRBV9 combines with J gene TRBJ2-7, with D hard to call. The CDR3 spans 15 residues. Germline-derived CDR1 and CDR2 are SGDLS and YYNGEE. Trimming cost V 0 bases and J 2 bases, with 12 bases left between them. The CDR3 DNA reads TGTGCCAGCAGCGTAGGAACAGCTTTTACCTACGAGCAGTACTTC. Amino acid sequence: CASSVGTAFTYEQYF.

V usage is TRBV28 and J usage is TRBJ1-2; possibly TRBD1 for D (5 bases). Germline V CDR1 and CDR2: MDHEN, SYDVKM. This CDR3 contains 12 residues. V lost 4 bases to trimming and J lost 8 bases, with 11 bases between them. CDR3 nucleotides: TGTGCCAGCAGTTCGACAGTTGAGGGCTACACCTTC. Protein product: CASSSTVEGYTF.

The rearrangement joins TRBV28 to TRBJ1-1; 8 nucleotides match TRBD1. Per the germline V gene, CDR1 is MDHEN and CDR2 is SYDVKM. The CDR3 length is 14 residues. Germline trimming cut 2 bases from V and 6 bases from J; bases unmatched to any gene: 5. The CDR3 sequence: CASSLPGGRAEAFF. CDR3 DNA: TGTGCCAGCAGTTTACCAGGGGGCCGGGCTGAAGCTTTCTTT.

The rearrangement links TRBV15 to TRBJ1-4, with 8 bases that match TRBD1. Trimming cost V 2 bases and J 4 bases; bases outside gene matches: 6. The V gene's germline CDR1 is LNHNV and CDR2 YYDKDF (reference sequence). This CDR3 has 16 residues. This chain's CDR3 is CATSRSRGQVNEKLFF. The CDR3 bases are TGTGCCACCAGCAGATCCAGGGGGCAGGTTAATGAAAAACTGTTTTTT.

The V gene is TRBV6-6, the J gene TRBJ2-1; 10 nucleotides match TRBD1. This CDR3 has 16 amino acids. The J segment lost 4 bases and the V segment lost 5 bases, leaving 8 bases of the junction unmatched. The V gene's germline CDR1 is MNHNY and CDR2 SVGAGI (reference sequence). The CDR3 spells CASSKTGTGEYNEQFF. The CDR3 bases are TGTGCCAGCAGTAAGACCGGGACAGGGGAATACAATGAGCAGTTCTTC.

The chain couples TRBV7-6 to TRBJ2-7; 7 bases map to TRBD1. The trim removed 4 bases at V and 4 bases at J, leaving 10 bases unmatched. The CDR3 has 15 amino acids. The germline V gene has CDR1 SGHVS and CDR2 FNYEAQ. The CDR3 spells CASSSSGTADYEQYF. The CDR3 nucleotides are TGTGCCAGCAGCTCCTCTGGGACAGCCGATTACGAGCAGTACTTC.

This chain uses TRBV28 with TRBJ1-2; 8 positions match TRBD1. Germline CDR1 is MDHEN and CDR2 is SYDVKM. Trimming removed 5 bases from V and 7 bases from J; junction bases left unmatched: 9. The CDR3 runs to 14 residues. This CDR3 is CASSPGQDYSGYTF. The CDR3 nucleotides read TGTGCCAGCAGTCCGGGACAGGATTATTCTGGCTACACCTTC.

The chain combines TRBV5-1 with TRBJ2-1, with TRBD2 matching 10 bases. The V and J ends lost 5 bases and 3 bases, in that order; junction bases with no gene match: 8. This CDR3 has 16 residues. The germline V gene encodes CDR1 SGHRS and CDR2 YFSETQ. CDR3 bases: TGCGCCAGCAGAGTTACTAGCGGGGATTACTACAATGAGCAGTTCTTC. It specifies CASRVTSGDYYNEQFF.

This clone occurred a few times. The rearrangement links TRBV28 to TRBJ2-2; tentative D call: TRBD1 (6 bases). Germline V gives CDR1 MDHEN, CDR2 SYDVKM. The CDR3 totals 17 residues. Trimming stripped 4 bases from V and 4 bases from J, with 19 bases between. The CDR3 loop is CASSSLTSGVRTGELFF. CDR3 nucleotides: TGTGCCAGCAGTTCCCTAACCTCAGGGGTTCGCACCGGGGAGCTGTTTTTT.

A single count supports this clone. The genes are TRBV28 and TRBJ1-2, with TRBD1 matching 8 bases. CDR3 length: 15 residues. The trim removed 3 bases at V and 8 bases at J, leaving 11 bases unmatched. CDR1 MDHEN and CDR2 SYDVKM come from the germline V gene. The DNA of the CDR3 is TGTGCCAGCAGTTTCCCCGACAGGGGCCCTCGGGGCTACACCTTC. This codes for CASSFPDRGPRGYTF.

V is TRBV3-1 (or the pseudogene TRBV3-2) and J is TRBJ1-1; the D is unclear. V lost 1 base and J lost 0, with 9 bases in between. The germline V gene encodes CDR1 LGHDT and CDR2 YNNKEL (reference sequence). There are 15 residues in the CDR3. CDR3 sequence (DNA): TGTGCCAGCAGCCAAGTACCGGGGATGAACACTGAAGCTTTCTTT. It specifies CASSQVPGMNTEAFF.

The genes are TRBV29-1 and TRBJ1-1; no definite D call. V was pared by 4 bases and J by 6 bases, with 15 bases between. This CDR3 comprises 13 residues. The germline V gene encodes CDR1 SQVTM and CDR2 ANQGSEA. The CDR3 coding sequence is TGCAGCGTTGGGGAGGGCCTGTCCTCTGAAGCTTTCTTT. As protein: CSVGEGLSSEAFF. The entire variable domain, with the rest obtained from reference TRBV29-1 and TRBJ1-1, is as follows: SAVISQKPSRDICQRGTSLTIQCQVDSQVTMMFWYRQQPGQSLTLIATANQGSEATYESGFVIDKFPISRPNLTFSTLTVSNMSPEDSSIYLCSVGEGLSSEAFFGQGTRLTVV.

The rearrangement links TRBV14 to TRBJ2-5; D is unclear. Trimming shortened V by 1 base and J by 2 bases, and 8 bases separated the two germline ends. Germline lookup yields CDR1 SGHDN and CDR2 FVKESK. CDR3 size: 14 residues. CDR3 sequence (DNA): TGTGCCAGCAGCCAAGTTGGCAGACAAGAGACCCAGTACTTC. Encoded protein: CASSQVGRQETQYF.

The V and J genes are TRBV28 and TRBJ2-7; TRBD2 matches 8 bases. Germline V gives CDR1 MDHEN, CDR2 SYDVKM. V was pared by 5 bases and J by 4 bases, with 10 bases of the junction left unmatched. The CDR3 contains 15 residues. CDR3 coding DNA: TGTGCCAGCAGTCCGCCCGGGGGGGGAGGGTACGAGCAGTACTTC. Its translation: CASSPPGGGGYEQYF.

On this clone: The junction and the germline gene differ at one end; a read error may be behind it. The chain recombines TRBV28 with TRBJ1-3; the match to TRBD1 covers 7 bases. CDR1 is MDHEN, CDR2 SYDVKM, per germline. This CDR3 comprises 15 residues. The CDR3 sequence: CASRPSRTGFSRVSF. Written as DNA, the CDR3 is TGTGCCAGCAGGCCTTCACGGACAGGCTTCTCGAGAGTTAGTTTT.

The chain carries TRBV6-5 and TRBJ1-4; 8 bases are shared with TRBD1. CDR3 length: 14 residues. Germline loops: CDR1 MNHEY, CDR2 SVGAGI. Unmatched junction bases numbered 7, after V lost 5 bases and J lost 8 bases. The CDR3 nucleotides read TGTGCCAGCAGTAACGGACAGGGAGGGGAAAAACTGTTTTTT. Translation: CASSNGQGGEKLFF.

This chain links TRBV2 with TRBJ2-4, with 10 bases fitting TRBD1. This CDR3 comprises 16 residues. The germline CDR1 and CDR2 sequences are SNHLY and FYNNEI. Unmatched junction bases numbered 5, after V lost 6 bases and J lost 0 bases. The CDR3 sequence: CASRRTGGLAKNIQYF. CDR3 in DNA: TGTGCCAGCAGACGGACAGGGGGATTAGCCAAAAACATTCAGTACTTC.

J is TRBJ2-1 and V is TRBV24-1; 9 nucleotides align to TRBD2. V lost 4 bases and J lost 15; bases outside the gene matches: 21. Germline V gene sequence: CDR1 KGHDR, CDR2 SFDVKD. This CDR3 has 17 residues. CDR3 amino acids: CATSESTGLALARTRFF. CDR3 nucleotide sequence: TGTGCCACCAGTGAGTCGACGGGACTAGCTTTGGCCCGGACTCGGTTCTTC.

V usage is TRBV28 and J usage is TRBJ1-6; 7 bases match TRBD1. This CDR3 has 15 amino acids. Germline V CDR1 and CDR2: MDHEN, SYDVKM. Trimming took 6 bases from V and 7 from J; bases not matched to a gene: 9. The CDR3: CASSETGMVNSPLHF. CDR3 sequence (DNA): TGTGCCAGCAGCGAGACAGGGATGGTGAATTCACCCCTCCACTTT.